The present TCR beta chain was sequenced within a study of shared clonotypes between healthy human individuals. Naivety among CD8 cells was defined by CD45RO negativity and positive CCR7 selection, thereby excluding terminally differentiated effector memory CD45RA+ cells. Donation came from healthy HIV-negative adults that had no recent acute infections or vaccinations. There are 17 residues in the CDR3. Germline V gives CDR1 SEHNR, CDR2 FQNEAQ (reference sequence). Trimming took 5 bases from V and 4 from J; bases not matched to a gene: 11. Assay: immunoSEQ multiplex PCR; the TCRdb copy retains only in-frame clones and omits some. The sample has some 2 million clones; just under 95% are singletons.

The clonotype was recovered from a man aged 18 to 30 in good health. The sample was naive CD8+ T cells sorted from blood. The chain links TRBV7-9 to TRBJ1-2, with 12 bases fitting TRBD1. CDR3 nucleotides: TGTGCCAGCAGCCCCGGGACAGGGGGCGAGGTCATCTATGGCTACACCTTC. Its protein product is CASSPGTGGEVIYGYTF.